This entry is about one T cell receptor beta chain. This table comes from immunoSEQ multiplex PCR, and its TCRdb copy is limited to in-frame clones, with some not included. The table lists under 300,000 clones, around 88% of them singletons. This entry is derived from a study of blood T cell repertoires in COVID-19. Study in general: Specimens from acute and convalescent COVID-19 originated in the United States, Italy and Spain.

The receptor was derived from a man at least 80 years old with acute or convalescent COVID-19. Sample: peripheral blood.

The chain's CDR3 is CASSQSDNNYGYTF. The DNA for the CDR3 is TGCGCCAGCAGCCAATCCGACAACAACTATGGCTACACCTTC. This chain connects TRBV4-1 to TRBJ1-2; unclear D gene. V lost 2 bases and J 2 bases, leaving 9 bases between the germline ends. Germline-derived CDR1 and CDR2 are MGHRA and YSYEKL. The CDR3 runs 14 residues.